The T cell receptor beta chain under discussion was sequenced for a study of T cell responses to AZD1222 COVID-19 vaccine. With regard to this clone: The antigen remains unidentified.

Overall study results and limits: CD4 TCRs covered the whole spike, strongest at regions 160-218 and 743-854. Without day 14 samples, only post-peak T cell repertoires were studied.

The protocol was immunoSEQ multiplex PCR, while the TCRdb copy is restricted to in-frame clones and leaves out a portion. The repertoire holds approximately 150,000 clones, with 93% as singletons. The CDR3 contains 14 residues. The germline V gene encodes CDR1 DFQATT and CDR2 SNEGSKA (reference sequence). The germline V and J ends were trimmed by 3 bases and 1 base, with 12 bases remaining between them. The clonotype was recovered from an adult who had recovered from COVID-19. The specimen comprised peripheral blood, sampled after recovery from COVID-19. This chain uses TRBV20-1 with TRBJ1-1; no firm D call. The CDR3 nucleotides read TGCAGTGCTAGTGTGGGAAACACGAACACTGAAGCTTTCTTT. It codes for CSASVGNTNTEAFF.